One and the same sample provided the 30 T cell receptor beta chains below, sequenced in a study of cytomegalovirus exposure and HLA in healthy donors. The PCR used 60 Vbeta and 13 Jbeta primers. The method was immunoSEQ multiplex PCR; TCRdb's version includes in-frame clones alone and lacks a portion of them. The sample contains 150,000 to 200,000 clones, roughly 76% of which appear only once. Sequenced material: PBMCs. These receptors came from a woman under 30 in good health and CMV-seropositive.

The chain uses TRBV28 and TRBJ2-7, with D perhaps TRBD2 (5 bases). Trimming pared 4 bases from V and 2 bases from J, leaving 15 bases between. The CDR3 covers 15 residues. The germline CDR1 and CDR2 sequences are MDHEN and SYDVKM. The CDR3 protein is CASSYTYPGAYEQYF. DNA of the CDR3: TGTGCCAGCAGTTATACATACCCCGGGGCCTACGAGCAGTACTTC.

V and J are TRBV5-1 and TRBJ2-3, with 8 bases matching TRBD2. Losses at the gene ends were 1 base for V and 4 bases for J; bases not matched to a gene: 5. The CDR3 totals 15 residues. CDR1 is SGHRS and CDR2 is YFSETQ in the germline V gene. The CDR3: CASSLLGGGPDTQYF. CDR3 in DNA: TGCGCCAGCAGCTTGCTGGGCGGGGGGCCAGATACGCAGTATTTT.

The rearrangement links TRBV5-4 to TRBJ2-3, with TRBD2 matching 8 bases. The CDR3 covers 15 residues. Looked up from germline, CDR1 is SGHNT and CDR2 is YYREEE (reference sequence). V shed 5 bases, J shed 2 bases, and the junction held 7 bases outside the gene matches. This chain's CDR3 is CASRGVAGITDTQYF. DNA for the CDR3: TGTGCCAGCAGGGGGGTAGCGGGGATCACAGATACGCAGTATTTT.

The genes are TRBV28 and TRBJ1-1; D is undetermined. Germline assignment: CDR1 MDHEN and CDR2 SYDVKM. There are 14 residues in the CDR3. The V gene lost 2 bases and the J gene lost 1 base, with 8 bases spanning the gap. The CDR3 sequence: CASSLTTENTEAFF. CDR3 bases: TGTGCCAGCAGTTTAACAACAGAGAACACTGAAGCTTTCTTT.

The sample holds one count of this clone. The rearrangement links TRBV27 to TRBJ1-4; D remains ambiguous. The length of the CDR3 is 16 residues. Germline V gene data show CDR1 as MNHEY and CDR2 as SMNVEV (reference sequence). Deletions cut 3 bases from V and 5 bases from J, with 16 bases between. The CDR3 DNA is TGTGCCAGCAGTTTCCTCGGGTCAGAACACAATGAAAAACTGTTTTTT. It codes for CASSFLGSEHNEKLFF.

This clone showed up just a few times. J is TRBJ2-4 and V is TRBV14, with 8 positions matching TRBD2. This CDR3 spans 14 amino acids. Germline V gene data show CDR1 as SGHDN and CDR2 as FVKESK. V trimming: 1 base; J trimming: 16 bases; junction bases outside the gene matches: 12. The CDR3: CASSQARGVAGLYF. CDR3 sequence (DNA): TGTGCCAGCAGCCAAGCCCGGGGGGTAGCGGGGCTTTACTTC.

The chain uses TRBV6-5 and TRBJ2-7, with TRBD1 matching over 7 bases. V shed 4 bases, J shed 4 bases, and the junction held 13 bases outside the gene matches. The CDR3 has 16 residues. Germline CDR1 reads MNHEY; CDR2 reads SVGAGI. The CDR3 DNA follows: TGTGCCAGCAGTTCAACTATCCGGGACAGCCGGTACGAGCAGTACTTC. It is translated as CASSSTIRDSRYEQYF.

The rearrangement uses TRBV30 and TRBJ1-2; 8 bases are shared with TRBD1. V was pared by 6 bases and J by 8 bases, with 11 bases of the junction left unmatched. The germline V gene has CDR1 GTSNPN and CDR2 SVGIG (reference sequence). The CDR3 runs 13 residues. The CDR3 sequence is CACDKDRVGGYTF. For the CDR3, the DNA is TGTGCCTGTGACAAGGACAGGGTTGGCGGCTACACCTTC.

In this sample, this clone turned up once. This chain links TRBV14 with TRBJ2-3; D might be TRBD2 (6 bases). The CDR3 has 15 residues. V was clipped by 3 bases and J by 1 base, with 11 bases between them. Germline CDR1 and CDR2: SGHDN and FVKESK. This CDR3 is CASSHGLPGTDTQYF. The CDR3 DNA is TGTGCCAGCAGCCATGGACTACCAGGCACAGATACGCAGTATTTT.

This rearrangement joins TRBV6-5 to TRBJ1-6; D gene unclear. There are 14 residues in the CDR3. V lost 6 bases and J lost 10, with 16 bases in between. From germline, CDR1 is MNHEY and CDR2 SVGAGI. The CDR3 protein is CASRSVLSTSPLHF. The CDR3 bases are TGTGCCAGCAGATCCGTATTGAGTACGTCACCCCTCCACTTT.

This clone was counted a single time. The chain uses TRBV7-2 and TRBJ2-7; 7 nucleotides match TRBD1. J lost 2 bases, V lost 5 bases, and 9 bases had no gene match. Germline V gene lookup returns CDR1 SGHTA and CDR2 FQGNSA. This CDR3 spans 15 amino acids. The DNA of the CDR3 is TGTGCCAGCAGCCCGAGAGGACAGGCGACCTACGAGCAGTACTTC. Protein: CASSPRGQATYEQYF.

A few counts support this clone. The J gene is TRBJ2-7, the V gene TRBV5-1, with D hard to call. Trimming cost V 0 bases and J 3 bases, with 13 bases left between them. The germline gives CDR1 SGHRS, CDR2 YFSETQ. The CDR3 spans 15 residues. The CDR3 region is CASSLAPNSNYEQYF. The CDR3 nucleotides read TGCGCCAGCAGCTTGGCGCCCAACTCGAACTACGAGCAGTACTTC.

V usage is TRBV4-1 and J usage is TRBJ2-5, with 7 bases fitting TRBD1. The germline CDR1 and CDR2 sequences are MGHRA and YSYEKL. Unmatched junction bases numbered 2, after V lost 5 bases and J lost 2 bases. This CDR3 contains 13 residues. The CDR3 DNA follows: TGCGCCAGCAGCGGGACAGCGCAAGAGACCCAGTACTTC. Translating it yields CASSGTAQETQYF.

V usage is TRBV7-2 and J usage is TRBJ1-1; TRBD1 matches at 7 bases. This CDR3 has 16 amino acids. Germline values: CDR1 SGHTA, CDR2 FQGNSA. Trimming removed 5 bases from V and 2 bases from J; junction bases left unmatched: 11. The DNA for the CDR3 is TGTGCCAGCAGCATACAACAGACAGGGATTAACACTGAAGCTTTCTTT. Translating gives CASSIQQTGINTEAFF. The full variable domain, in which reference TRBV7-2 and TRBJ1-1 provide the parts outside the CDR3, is GAGVSQSPSNKVTEKGKDVELRCDPISGHTALYWYRQSLGQGLEFLIYFQGNSAPDKSGLPSDRFSAERTGGSVSTLTIQRTQQEDSAVYLCASSIQQTGINTEAFFGQGTRLTVV.

CDR3: CASSYLGGSGQPQHF. CDR3 nucleotides: TGTGCCAGCAGTTATTTAGGGGGATCAGGTCAGCCCCAGCATTTT. The V and J genes are TRBV6-6 and TRBJ1-5; tentatively, D is TRBD1 (6 bases). The V gene lost 3 bases and the J gene lost 6 bases, with 15 bases spanning the gap. CDR1 and CDR2 (germline): MNHNY, SVGAGI (reference sequence). This CDR3 has 15 amino acids.

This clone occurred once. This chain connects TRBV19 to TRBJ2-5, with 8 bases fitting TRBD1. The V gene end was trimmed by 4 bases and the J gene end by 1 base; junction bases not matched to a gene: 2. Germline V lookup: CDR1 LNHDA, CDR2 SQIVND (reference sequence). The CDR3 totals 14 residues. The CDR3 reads CASSNTGGQETQYF. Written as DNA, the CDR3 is TGTGCCAGTAGTAATACAGGGGGCCAAGAGACCCAGTACTTC.

The CDR3 sequence is CASSLAGSTDTQYF. Written as DNA, the CDR3 is TGTGCCAGCAGCCTGGCGGGAAGCACAGATACGCAGTATTTT. The V call is TRBV5-4, the J call TRBJ2-3; maybe TRBD2 (6 bases). Per the germline V gene, CDR1 is SGHNT and CDR2 is YYREEE (reference sequence). This CDR3 contains 14 residues. Trimming took 4 bases from V and 0 from J, leaving 9 bases between them.

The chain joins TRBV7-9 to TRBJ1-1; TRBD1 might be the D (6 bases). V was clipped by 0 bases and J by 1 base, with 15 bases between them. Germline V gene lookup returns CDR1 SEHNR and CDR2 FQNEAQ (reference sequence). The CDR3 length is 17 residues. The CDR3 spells CASSLAFTGMGNTEAFF. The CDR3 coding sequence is TGTGCCAGCAGCTTAGCTTTCACAGGGATGGGGAACACTGAAGCTTTCTTT.

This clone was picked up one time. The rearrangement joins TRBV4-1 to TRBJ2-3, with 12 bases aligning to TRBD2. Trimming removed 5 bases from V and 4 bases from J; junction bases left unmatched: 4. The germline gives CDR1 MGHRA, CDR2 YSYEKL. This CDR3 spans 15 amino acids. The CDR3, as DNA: TGCGCCAGCAGCATAGGACTAGCGGGGTCAGATACGCAGTATTTT. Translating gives CASSIGLAGSDTQYF.

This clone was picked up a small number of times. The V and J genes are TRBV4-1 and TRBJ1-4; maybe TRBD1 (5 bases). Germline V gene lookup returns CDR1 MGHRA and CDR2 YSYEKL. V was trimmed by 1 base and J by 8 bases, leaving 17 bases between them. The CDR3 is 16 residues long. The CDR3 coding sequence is TGCGCCAGCAGCCAAGGGGGCTCTATGGAACTGGAAAAACTGTTTTTT. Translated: CASSQGGSMELEKLFF.

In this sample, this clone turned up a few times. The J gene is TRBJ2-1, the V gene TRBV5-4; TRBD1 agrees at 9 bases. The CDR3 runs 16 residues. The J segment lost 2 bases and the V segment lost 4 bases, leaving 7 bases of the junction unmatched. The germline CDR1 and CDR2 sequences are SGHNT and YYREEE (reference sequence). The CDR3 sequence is CASSPGTGPAYNEQFF. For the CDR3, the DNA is TGTGCCAGCAGCCCGGGGACAGGGCCCGCCTACAATGAGCAGTTCTTC.

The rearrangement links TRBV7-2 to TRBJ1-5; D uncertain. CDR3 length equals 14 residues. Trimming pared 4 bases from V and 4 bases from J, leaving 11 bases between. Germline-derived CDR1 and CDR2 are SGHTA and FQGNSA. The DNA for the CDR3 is TGTGCCAGCAGCTCCATCACAGTAAATCAGCCCCAGCATTTT. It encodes CASSSITVNQPQHF.

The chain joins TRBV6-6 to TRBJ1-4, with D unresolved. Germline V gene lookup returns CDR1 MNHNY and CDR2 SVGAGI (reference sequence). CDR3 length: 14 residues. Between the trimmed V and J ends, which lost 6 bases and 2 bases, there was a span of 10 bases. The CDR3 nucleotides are TGTGCCAGCAGCCCCCCAGGTACTAATGAAAAACTGTTTTTT. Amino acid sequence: CASSPPGTNEKLFF.

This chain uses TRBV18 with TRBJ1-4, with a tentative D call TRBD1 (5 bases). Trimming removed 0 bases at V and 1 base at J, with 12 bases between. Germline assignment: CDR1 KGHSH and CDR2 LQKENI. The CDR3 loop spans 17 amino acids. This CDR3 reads CASSPPGQDRTNEKLFF. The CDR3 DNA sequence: TGTGCCAGCTCACCACCGGGGCAGGATAGAACTAATGAAAAACTGTTTTTT. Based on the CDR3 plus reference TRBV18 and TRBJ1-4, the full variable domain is NAGVMQNPRHLVRRRGQEARLRCSPMKGHSHVYWYRQLPEEGLKFMVYLQKENIIDESGMPKERFSAEFPKEGPSILRIQQVVRGDSAAYFCASSPPGQDRTNEKLFFGSGTQLSVL.

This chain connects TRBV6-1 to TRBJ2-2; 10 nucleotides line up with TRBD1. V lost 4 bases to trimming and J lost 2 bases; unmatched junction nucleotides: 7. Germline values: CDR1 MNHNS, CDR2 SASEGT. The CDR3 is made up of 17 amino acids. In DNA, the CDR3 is TGTGCCAGCAGTGGATACCGACAGGGGGCTAACACCGGGGAGCTGTTTTTT. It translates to CASSGYRQGANTGELFF.

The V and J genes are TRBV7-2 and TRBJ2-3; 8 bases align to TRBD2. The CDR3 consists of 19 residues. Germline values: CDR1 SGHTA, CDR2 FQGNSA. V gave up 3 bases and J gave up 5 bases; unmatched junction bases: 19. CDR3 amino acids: CASSFYRPPGTRTRDTQYF. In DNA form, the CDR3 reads TGTGCCAGCAGCTTTTACCGCCCCCCCGGGACTAGAACAAGAGATACGCAGTATTTT.

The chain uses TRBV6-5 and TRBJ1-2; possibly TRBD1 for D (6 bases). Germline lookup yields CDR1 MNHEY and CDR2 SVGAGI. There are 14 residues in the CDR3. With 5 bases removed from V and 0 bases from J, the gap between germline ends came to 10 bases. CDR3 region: CASSTTGSNYGYTF. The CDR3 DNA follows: TGTGCCAGCAGTACGACAGGCTCTAACTATGGCTACACCTTC.

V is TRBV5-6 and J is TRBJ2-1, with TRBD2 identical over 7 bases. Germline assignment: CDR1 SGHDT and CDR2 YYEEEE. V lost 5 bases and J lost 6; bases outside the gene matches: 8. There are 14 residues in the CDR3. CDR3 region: CASSRQGEGNEQFF. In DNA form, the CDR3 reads TGTGCCAGCAGTAGACAAGGGGAGGGCAATGAGCAGTTCTTC.

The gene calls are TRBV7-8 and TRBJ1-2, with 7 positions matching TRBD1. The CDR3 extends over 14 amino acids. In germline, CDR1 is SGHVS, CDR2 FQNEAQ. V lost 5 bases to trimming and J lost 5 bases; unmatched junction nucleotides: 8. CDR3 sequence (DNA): TGTGCCAGCAGCGACAGGGTAGGGACTTATGGCTACACCTTC. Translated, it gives CASSDRVGTYGYTF.

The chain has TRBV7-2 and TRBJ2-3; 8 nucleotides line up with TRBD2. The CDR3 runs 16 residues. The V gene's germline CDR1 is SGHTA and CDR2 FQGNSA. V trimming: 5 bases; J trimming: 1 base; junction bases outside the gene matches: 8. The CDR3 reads CASSRGGGHRTDTQYF. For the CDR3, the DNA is TGTGCCAGCAGCCGGGGCGGGGGGCATCGCACAGATACGCAGTATTTT.